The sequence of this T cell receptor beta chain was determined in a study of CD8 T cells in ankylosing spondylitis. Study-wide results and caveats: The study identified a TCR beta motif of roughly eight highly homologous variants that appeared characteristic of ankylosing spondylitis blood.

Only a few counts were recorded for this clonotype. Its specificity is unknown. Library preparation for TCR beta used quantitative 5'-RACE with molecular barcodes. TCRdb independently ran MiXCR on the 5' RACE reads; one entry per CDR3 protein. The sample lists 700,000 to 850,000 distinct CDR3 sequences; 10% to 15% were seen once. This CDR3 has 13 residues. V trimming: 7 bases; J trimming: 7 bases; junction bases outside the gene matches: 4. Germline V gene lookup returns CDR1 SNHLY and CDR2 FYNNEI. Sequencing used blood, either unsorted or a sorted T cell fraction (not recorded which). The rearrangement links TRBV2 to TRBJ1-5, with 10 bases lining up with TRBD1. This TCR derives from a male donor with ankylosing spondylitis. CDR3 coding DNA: TGTGCCAGCATAAGGACAGGGGGACAGCCCCAGCATTTT. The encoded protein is CASIRTGGQPQHF.